These 10 T cell receptor beta chains were sequenced from one sample in a study of regulatory T cells in long-lasting Graves disease. Regarding time point: newly diagnosed GD, antithyroid drugs for less than 3 months. Following extraction of RNA from PBMCs, that RNA was used to make the TCR library. HTBI primers from iRepertoire and Arm-PCR of CDR3 regions yielded the TCR beta libraries. TCRdb fed the multiplex PCR reads into MiXCR, producing one record per CDR3 protein. Of 400,000 to 450,000 distinct CDR3 sequences in the sample, 15% to 20% were seen once. The same data also went into a second study, on T cells in Graves' hyperthyroidism and ophthalmopathy.

Sequencing was performed on peripheral blood mononuclear cells (PBMCs), taken at new diagnosis, from a patient treated with antithyroid drugs. The receptors come from a woman in her 30s with Graves disease.

CDR3 sequence: CASSQALGEQYF. CDR3 DNA: TGTGCCAGCAGCCAAGCGCTCGGAGAGCAGTACTTC. The rearrangement uses TRBV3-1 and TRBJ2-7; D remains unclear. The CDR3 totals 12 residues. The germline gives CDR1 LGHDT, CDR2 YNNKEL (reference sequence). The V end was cut by 1 base, the J end by 7 bases, with 8 bases between.

The sample holds a few counts of this clonotype. This chain links TRBV5-1 with TRBJ2-5; either TRBD1 or TRBD2 may supply D (5 bases each). Trimming removed 3 bases from V and 0 bases from J, with 9 bases in between. The CDR3 loop spans 14 amino acids. The germline gives CDR1 SGHRS, CDR2 YFSETQ. The CDR3 here is CASSWDRNQETQYF. In nucleotides, the CDR3 is TGCGCCAGCAGCTGGGACCGAAACCAAGAGACCCAGTACTTC.

This sequence joins TRBV27 and TRBJ1-5; 7 nucleotides line up with TRBD1. Trimming cost V 5 bases and J 3 bases; bases outside gene matches: 7. Germline CDR1 and CDR2: MNHEY and SMNVEV (reference sequence). This CDR3 has 15 amino acids. CDR3 in DNA: TGTGCCAGCAGTGTCACAGGGGACTACAATCAGCCCCAGCATTTT. This encodes CASSVTGDYNQPQHF.

In this sample, this clonotype turned up many times. The V call is TRBV27, the J call TRBJ1-2, with 9 nucleotides matching TRBD1. Germline lookup yields CDR1 MNHEY and CDR2 SMNVEV (reference sequence). Germline trimming cut 5 bases from V and 9 bases from J; bases unmatched to any gene: 10. This CDR3 is 14 amino acids long. CDR3 in DNA: TGTGCCAGCAGTCCTGGACAGGGGTATCGGAGCTACACCTTC. Protein: CASSPGQGYRSYTF.

The V gene is TRBV6-1, the J gene TRBJ1-1, with no clear D. The CDR3 length is 11 residues. The V end lost 7 bases, the J end lost 4 bases, and 7 bases lay between the germline ends. Germline assignment: CDR1 MNHNS and CDR2 SASEGT. The CDR3 is CASILSTEAFF. The CDR3 DNA reads as TGTGCCAGCATTTTGAGCACTGAAGCTTTCTTT.

The rearrangement links TRBV5-1 to TRBJ1-1, with D possibly TRBD1 on 5 matching bases. Per the germline V gene, CDR1 is SGHRS and CDR2 is YFSETQ. Trimming left V 4 bases short and J 8 bases short, with 12 bases between. CDR3 length: 12 amino acids. Here the CDR3 DNA reads TGCGCCAGCAGCATAACAGGTTCCGAAGCTTTCTTT. Amino acid sequence: CASSITGSEAFF.

As concerns this clonotype: This may be a read error, as it is one base from a much larger clone. This chain joins TRBV6-2 or TRBV6-3 and TRBJ2-4, with D uncertain. Trimming cost V 0 bases and J 9 bases, with 15 bases left between them. The CDR3 contains 15 residues. Germline CDR1 MNHEY, CDR2 SVGEGT. In DNA form, the CDR3 reads TGTGCCAGCAGTTACTCCTCAGGCAGGACGACCATTCAGTACTTC. This gives the protein CASSYSSGRTTIQYF.

This clonotype came up many times. The CDR3 coding sequence is TGTGCCTGGAGATCCTTCCTCCAGGGATTCGGGGAGACCCAGTACTTC. It encodes CAWRSFLQGFGETQYF. V is TRBV30 and J is TRBJ2-5, with a tentative D call TRBD1 (5 bases). Deletions cut 3 bases from V and 5 bases from J, with 22 bases between. The length of the CDR3 is 16 residues. Germline values: CDR1 GTSNPN, CDR2 SVGIG (reference sequence).

Details on this clonotype: This may be a read error: a much more frequent sequence differs by one nucleotide. This chain connects TRBV7-8 to TRBJ2-5, with TRBD2 matching 9 bases. Trimming removed 5 bases from V and 4 bases from J; junction bases left unmatched: 8. The CDR3 consists of 15 residues. Germline values: CDR1 SGHVS, CDR2 FQNEAQ. The CDR3 here is CASSRGRVGRETQYF. The CDR3 DNA reads TGTGCCAGCAGCCGCGGGAGGGTAGGCCGAGAGACCCAGTACTTC.

The chain joins TRBV7-9 to TRBJ2-1; 8 bases align to TRBD2. Losses at the gene ends were 3 bases for V and 4 bases for J; bases not matched to a gene: 5. CDR3 length: 15 residues. CDR1 is SEHNR, CDR2 FQNEAQ, per germline (reference sequence). The DNA of the CDR3 is TGTGCCAGCAGCTTTCAACTAGCGGTATACAATGAGCAGTTCTTC. Protein: CASSFQLAVYNEQFF.